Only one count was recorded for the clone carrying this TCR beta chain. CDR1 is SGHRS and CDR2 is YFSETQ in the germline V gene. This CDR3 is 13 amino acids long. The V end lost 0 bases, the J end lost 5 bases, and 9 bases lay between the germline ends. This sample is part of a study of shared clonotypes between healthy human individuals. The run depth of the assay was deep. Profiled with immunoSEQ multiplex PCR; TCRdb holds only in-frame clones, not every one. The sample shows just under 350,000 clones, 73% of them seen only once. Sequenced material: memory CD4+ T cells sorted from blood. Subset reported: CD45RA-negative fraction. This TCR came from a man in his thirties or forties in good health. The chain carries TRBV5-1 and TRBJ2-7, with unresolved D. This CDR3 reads CASSLAPSNEQYF. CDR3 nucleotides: TGCGCCAGCAGCTTGGCCCCCAGTAACGAGCAGTACTTC.